Following are 28 T cell receptor beta chains from one sample sequenced in a study of T cell responses to AZD1222 COVID-19 vaccine. Assay: immunoSEQ multiplex PCR; the TCRdb copy retains only in-frame clones and omits some. The sample has 55,000 to 80,000 clones, 65% to 80% seen once. The sample here was peripheral blood, taken on day 0 of AZD1222 vaccination. Every receptor here comes from an adult in good health.

The chain combines TRBV28 with TRBJ1-5, with TRBD1 matching 8 bases. This CDR3 comprises 19 residues. The junction had 18 bases not matched to a gene; V was cut back by 4 bases and J by 4 bases. CDR1 and CDR2 from the germline V gene are MDHEN and SYDVKM. CDR3 amino acids: CASSSTNRGVSFNNQPQHF. The CDR3 DNA follows: TGTGCCAGCAGTTCAACCAACAGGGGGGTATCGTTCAATAATCAGCCCCAGCATTTT.

The chain combines TRBV28 with TRBJ1-2; 7 bases are a match to TRBD1. The CDR3 length is 13 residues. CDR1 is MDHEN and CDR2 is SYDVKM in the germline V gene. V lost 5 bases and J lost 3; bases outside the gene matches: 3. The CDR3 sequence is CASSLTGDYGYTF. The CDR3 nucleotides are TGTGCCAGCAGTCTCACAGGGGACTATGGCTACACCTTC.

This clone was observed a single time. V and J are TRBV6-2 or TRBV6-3 and TRBJ2-7; no clear D. CDR1 is MNHEY and CDR2 is SVGEGT in the germline V gene. Trimming pared 0 bases from V and 4 bases from J, leaving 4 bases between. The CDR3 sequence is 12 residues long. This chain's CDR3 is CASSYSVYEQYF. The CDR3 nucleotides read TGTGCCAGCAGTTACTCGGTGTACGAGCAGTACTTC.

The rearrangement joins TRBV30 to TRBJ1-3; the D gene is possibly TRBD1 (5 bases). Trimming took 2 bases from V and 1 from J, leaving 6 bases between them. This CDR3 has 13 residues. Per the germline V gene, CDR1 is GTSNPN and CDR2 is SVGIG (reference sequence). The CDR3, as DNA: TGTGCCTGGAGTCCAGGGTCTGGAAACACCATATATTTT. Its protein product is CAWSPGSGNTIYF.

The rearrangement links TRBV19 to TRBJ1-1; D unclear. The V end was cut by 7 bases, the J end by 3 bases, with 27 bases between. CDR1 and CDR2 (germline): LNHDA, SQIVND (reference sequence). This CDR3 region has 18 residues. DNA of the CDR3: TGTGCCAGTACCCGGTATCTCCGCTTTTCAGGCGGGTACACTGAAGCTTTCTTT. Translation: CASTRYLRFSGGYTEAFF.

The table lists this clone with a count of one. This chain connects TRBV6-5 to TRBJ2-7, with D unclear. From germline, CDR1 is MNHEY and CDR2 SVGAGI. V gave up 6 bases and J gave up 5 bases, with 8 bases separating them. CDR3 length: 11 residues. The CDR3 DNA is TGTGCCAGCAGCGTACTGGACGAGCAGTACTTC. This gives the protein CASSVLDEQYF.

This clone was seen only a few times. The V call is TRBV19, the J call TRBJ1-5; no definite D call. Germline CDR1 LNHDA, CDR2 SQIVND (reference sequence). The V end lost 9 bases, the J end lost 3 bases, and 21 bases lay between the germline ends. The CDR3 is made up of 16 amino acids. CDR3 bases: TGTGCCAGCTCTAGGGTCCGGGAGGGAGACAATCAGCCCCAGCATTTT. This encodes CASSRVREGDNQPQHF.

The gene calls are TRBV9 and TRBJ2-1, with TRBD2 identical over 11 bases. The CDR3 runs 16 residues. Germline CDR1 SGDLS, CDR2 YYNGEE. Trimming at V came to 0 bases and at J to 8 bases, leaving 7 bases not matched to a gene. CDR3 sequence: CASSVGLAGGEDEQFF. CDR3 in DNA: TGTGCCAGCAGCGTAGGGCTAGCGGGGGGTGAGGATGAGCAGTTCTTC.

This rearrangement joins TRBV15 to TRBJ1-2; D call uncertain. CDR1 is LNHNV, CDR2 YYDKDF, per germline (reference sequence). The V end lost 1 base, the J end lost 5 bases, and 8 bases lay between the germline ends. This CDR3 region has 13 residues. CDR3 in DNA: TGTGCCACCAGCAGAGTGAGAAGTTATGGCTACACCTTC. Residues: CATSRVRSYGYTF.

The chain is built from TRBV28 and TRBJ2-7, with 9 bases lining up with TRBD1. Germline V gives CDR1 MDHEN, CDR2 SYDVKM. The CDR3 runs to 14 residues. J was trimmed by 5 bases and V by 6 bases; bases with no gene match: 8. CDR3 in DNA: TGTGCCAGCAGGGTGGACAGGGGATTCAACGAGCAGTACTTC. Its translation is CASRVDRGFNEQYF.

The J gene is TRBJ1-6, the V gene TRBV7-9; D uncertain. The CDR3 covers 15 residues. Germline V gene data show CDR1 as SEHNR and CDR2 as FQNEAQ (reference sequence). Between the trimmed V and J ends, which lost 5 bases and 6 bases, there was a span of 14 bases. In DNA, the CDR3 is TGTGCCAGCAGCCCCGGAGGAGGGAGTAATTCACCCCTCCACTTT. Translation gives CASSPGGGSNSPLHF.

This clone was seen a handful of times. V and J are TRBV5-1 and TRBJ2-7, with TRBD1 matching over 10 bases. Germline assignment: CDR1 SGHRS and CDR2 YFSETQ. V was clipped by 1 base and J by 3 bases; unmatched bases: 4. The CDR3 is 15 residues long. In DNA, the CDR3 is TGCGCCAGCAGCTTGAGCGGACAGGGGGTCTACGAGCAGTACTTC. This sequence encodes CASSLSGQGVYEQYF.

This chain links TRBV19 with TRBJ2-7; 9 nucleotides line up with TRBD2. The CDR3 is made up of 15 amino acids. Losses at the gene ends were 5 bases for V and 3 bases for J; bases not matched to a gene: 8. Germline loops: CDR1 LNHDA, CDR2 SQIVND (reference sequence). The CDR3 DNA reads TGTGCCAGTAGTTCACTAGCGGGTTTTCTCTACGAGCAGTACTTC. It yields the protein CASSSLAGFLYEQYF. The full variable domain, in which reference TRBV19 and TRBJ2-7 provide the parts outside the CDR3, is DGGITQSPKYLFRKEGQNVTLSCEQNLNHDAMYWYRQDPGQGLRLIYYSQIVNDFQKGDIAEGYSVSREKKESFPLTVTSAQKNPTAFYLCASSSLAGFLYEQYFGPGTRLTVT.

The CDR3 DNA follows: TGTGCCAGCAGGCTGACAGGGGGCTATGGCTACACCTTC. It specifies CASRLTGGYGYTF. J is TRBJ1-2 and V is TRBV27, with 9 bases fitting TRBD1. V was clipped by 6 bases and J by 4 bases; unmatched bases: 3. The CDR3 length is 13 residues. Germline V gene sequence: CDR1 MNHEY, CDR2 SMNVEV (reference sequence).

J is TRBJ1-1 and V is TRBV19; D uncertain. The CDR3 is 16 residues long. Trimming shortened V by 5 bases and J by 3 bases, and 19 bases separated the two germline ends. Germline V lookup: CDR1 LNHDA, CDR2 SQIVND (reference sequence). CDR3 sequence reads: CASSDLIRRSDTEAFF. In nucleotides, the CDR3 is TGTGCCAGTAGTGACTTAATTCGGCGGTCTGACACTGAAGCTTTCTTT.

A few counts support this clone. The chain couples TRBV7-9 to TRBJ1-5; no clear D gene. Germline CDR1 reads SEHNR; CDR2 reads FQNEAQ (reference sequence). The CDR3 spans 12 residues. Trimming removed 4 bases from V and 2 bases from J, with 3 bases in between. CDR3 region: CASSSGNQPQHF. CDR3 coding DNA: TGTGCCAGCAGCTCTGGCAATCAGCCCCAGCATTTT.

The genes are TRBV6-6 and TRBJ2-7, with 9 bases fitting TRBD1. After removal of 5 bases from V and 0 bases from J, the junction contained 8 bases not matched to a gene. The CDR3 totals 16 residues. Germline values: CDR1 MNHNY, CDR2 SVGAGI (reference sequence). The CDR3 nucleotides are TGTGCCAGCAGTACTCCGGGACAGGGAAGCTCCTACGAGCAGTACTTC. Its translation: CASSTPGQGSSYEQYF.

This clone was counted a few times. The rearrangement links TRBV14 to TRBJ2-1; no clear D. V was trimmed by 4 bases and J by 0 bases, leaving 10 bases between them. This CDR3 is 15 amino acids long. Germline V gene data show CDR1 as SGHDN and CDR2 as FVKESK. This CDR3 reads CASSRPFGSYNEQFF. As DNA, the CDR3 is TGTGCCAGCAGCCGGCCGTTCGGCTCCTACAATGAGCAGTTCTTC.

The gene calls are TRBV28 and TRBJ2-3; TRBD2 might be the D (5 bases). This CDR3 is 15 amino acids long. V was clipped by 2 bases and J by 4 bases, with 13 bases between them. In germline, CDR1 is MDHEN, CDR2 SYDVKM. The CDR3 DNA reads as TGTGCCAGCAGTTTACGAACGGGGAACTCAGATACGCAGTATTTT. This codes for CASSLRTGNSDTQYF.

The V and J genes are TRBV5-8 and TRBJ2-1; 11 bases fit TRBD2. Germline CDR1 and CDR2: SGHTS and YDEGEE. Unmatched junction bases numbered 14, after V lost 3 bases and J lost 6 bases. The CDR3 sequence is 18 residues long. For the CDR3, the DNA is TGTGCCAGCAGCTCGGGCACTAGCGGGGGACCGGGATTCAATGAGCAGTTCTTC. This encodes CASSSGTSGGPGFNEQFF. The full variable domain, in which reference TRBV5-8 and TRBJ2-1 provide the parts outside the CDR3, is EAGVTQSPTHLIKTRGQQATLRCSPISGHTSVYWYQQALGLGLQFLLWYDEGEERNRGNFPPRFSGRQFPNYSSELNVNALELEDSALYLCASSSGTSGGPGFNEQFFGPGTRLTVL.

The table lists this clone with a count of one. The genes are TRBV7-6 and TRBJ2-5; 7 nucleotides agree with TRBD1. This CDR3 has 13 amino acids. Germline CDR1 and CDR2: SGHVS and FNYEAQ. The junction had 5 bases not matched to a gene; V was cut back by 5 bases and J by 5 bases. CDR3 sequence: CASSLGQLETQYF. The CDR3 DNA reads as TGTGCCAGCAGCCTGGGACAGCTGGAGACCCAGTACTTC.

V usage is TRBV11-3 and J usage is TRBJ2-1; a possible D gene is TRBD1 (5 bases). CDR3 length equals 15 residues. The germline V gene has CDR1 SGHNT and CDR2 YENEEA. Trimming removed 0 bases at V and 1 base at J, with 7 bases between. CDR3 bases: TGTGCCAGCAGCTTAGATCCAGGGTCCTACAATGAGCAGTTCTTC. Protein: CASSLDPGSYNEQFF.

In this sample, this clone turned up a few times. The V gene is TRBV19, the J gene TRBJ1-6; TRBD1 matches at 10 bases. The CDR3 contains 15 residues. The J segment lost 3 bases and the V segment lost 9 bases, leaving 5 bases of the junction unmatched. The V gene's germline CDR1 is LNHDA and CDR2 SQIVND (reference sequence). Here the CDR3 reads CASRDRGLYNSPLHF. CDR3 coding DNA: TGTGCCAGCCGGGACAGGGGCCTCTATAATTCACCCCTCCACTTT.

This clone has a handful of counts. V and J are TRBV7-2 and TRBJ1-5; TRBD1 might be the D (5 bases). V lost 5 bases to trimming and J lost 7 bases, with 21 bases between them. Germline V gene lookup returns CDR1 SGHTA and CDR2 FQGNSA. This CDR3 comprises 16 residues. The CDR3 bases are TGTGCCAGCAGCCCCCTTCTGGGGGGTTTCGGACAGCCCCAGCATTTT. Protein product: CASSPLLGGFGQPQHF.

This chain links TRBV18 with TRBJ2-5; 8 nucleotides align to TRBD1. V lost 3 bases to trimming and J lost 3 bases; unmatched junction nucleotides: 12. The CDR3 has 17 amino acids. Looked up from germline, CDR1 is KGHSH and CDR2 is LQKENI. The CDR3 sequence is CASSPKKGQEREETQYF. The CDR3 nucleotides are TGTGCCAGCTCACCCAAAAAGGGACAGGAGAGGGAAGAGACCCAGTACTTC.

The rearrangement uses TRBV18 and TRBJ2-5; D is undetermined. CDR3 size: 13 residues. Trimming cost V 2 bases and J 1 base, with 5 bases left between them. Germline V CDR1 and CDR2: KGHSH, LQKENI. CDR3: CASSPNTQETQYF. The DNA for the CDR3 is TGTGCCAGCTCACCAAACACCCAAGAGACCCAGTACTTC.

The chain uses TRBV7-9 and TRBJ1-2; D ambiguous. The germline V gene encodes CDR1 SEHNR and CDR2 FQNEAQ (reference sequence). The CDR3 consists of 11 residues. The V end lost 7 bases, the J end lost 3 bases, and 6 bases lay between the germline ends. The CDR3 loop reads CASTADYGYTF. CDR3 nucleotide sequence: TGTGCCAGCACGGCAGACTATGGCTACACCTTC.

The rearrangement joins TRBV6-5 to TRBJ2-2, with TRBD1 matching 9 bases. Germline CDR1 is MNHEY and CDR2 is SVGAGI. Unmatched junction bases numbered 7, after V lost 2 bases and J lost 9 bases. This CDR3 is 15 amino acids long. The CDR3 coding sequence is TGTGCCAGCAGTTACCTCGGGACAGGGATCCGGGAGCTGTTTTTT. It is translated as CASSYLGTGIRELFF.